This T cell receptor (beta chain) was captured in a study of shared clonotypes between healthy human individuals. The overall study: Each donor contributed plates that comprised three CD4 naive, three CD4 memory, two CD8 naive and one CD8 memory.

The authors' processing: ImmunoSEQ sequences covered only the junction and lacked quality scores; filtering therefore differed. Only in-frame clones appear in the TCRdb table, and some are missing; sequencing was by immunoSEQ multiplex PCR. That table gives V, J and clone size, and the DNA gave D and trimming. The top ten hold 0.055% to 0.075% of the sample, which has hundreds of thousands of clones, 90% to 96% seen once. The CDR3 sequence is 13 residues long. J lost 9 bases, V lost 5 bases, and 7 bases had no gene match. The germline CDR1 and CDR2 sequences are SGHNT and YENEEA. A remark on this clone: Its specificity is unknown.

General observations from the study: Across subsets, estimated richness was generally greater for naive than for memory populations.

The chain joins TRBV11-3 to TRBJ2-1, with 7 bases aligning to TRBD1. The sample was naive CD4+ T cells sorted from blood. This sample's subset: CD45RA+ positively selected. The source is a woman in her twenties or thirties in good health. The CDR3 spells CASSPGTAREQFF. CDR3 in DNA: TGTGCCAGCAGCCCGGGGACAGCCCGTGAGCAGTTCTTC.